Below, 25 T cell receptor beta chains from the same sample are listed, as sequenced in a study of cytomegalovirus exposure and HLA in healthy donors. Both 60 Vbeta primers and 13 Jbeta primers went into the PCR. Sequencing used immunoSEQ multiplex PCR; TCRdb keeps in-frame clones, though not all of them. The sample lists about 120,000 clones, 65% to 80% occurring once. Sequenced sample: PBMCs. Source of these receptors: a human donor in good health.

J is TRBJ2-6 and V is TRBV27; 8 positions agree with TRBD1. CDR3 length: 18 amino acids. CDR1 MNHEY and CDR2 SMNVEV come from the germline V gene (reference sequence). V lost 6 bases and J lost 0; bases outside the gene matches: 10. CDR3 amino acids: CASSPRQGSNSGANVLTF. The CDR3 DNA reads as TGTGCCAGCAGCCCAAGACAGGGGTCAAACTCTGGGGCCAACGTCCTGACTTTC.

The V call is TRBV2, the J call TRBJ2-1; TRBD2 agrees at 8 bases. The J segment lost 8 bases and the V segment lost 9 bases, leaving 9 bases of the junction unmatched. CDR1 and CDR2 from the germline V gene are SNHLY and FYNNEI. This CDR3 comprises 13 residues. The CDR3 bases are TGTGCCAGTCAGGAGCGGGAGTTAGATGAGCAGTTCTTC. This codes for CASQERELDEQFF.

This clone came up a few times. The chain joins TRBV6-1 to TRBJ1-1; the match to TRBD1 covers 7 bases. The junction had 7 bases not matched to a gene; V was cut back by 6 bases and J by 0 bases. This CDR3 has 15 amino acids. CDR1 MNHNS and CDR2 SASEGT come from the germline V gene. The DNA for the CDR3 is TGTGCCAGCAGCCCGAGGGGACAGTTGAACACTGAAGCTTTCTTT. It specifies CASSPRGQLNTEAFF.

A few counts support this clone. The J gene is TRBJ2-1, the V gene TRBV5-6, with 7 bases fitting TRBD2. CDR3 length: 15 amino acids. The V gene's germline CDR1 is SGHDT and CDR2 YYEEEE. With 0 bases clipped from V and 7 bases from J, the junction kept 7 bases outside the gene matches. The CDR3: CASSLDGRETNEQFF. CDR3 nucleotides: TGTGCCAGCAGCTTGGACGGGCGGGAGACAAATGAGCAGTTCTTC.

The CDR3 region has the DNA TGTGCCAGCAACCCCTTAGAGGGCCGAATGTACAATGAGCAGTTCTTC. This sequence encodes CASNPLEGRMYNEQFF. The rearrangement uses TRBV27 and TRBJ2-1; tentative D call: TRBD2 (5 bases). Germline loops: CDR1 MNHEY, CDR2 SMNVEV (reference sequence). V lost 7 bases and J 4 bases, leaving 20 bases between the germline ends. The CDR3 contains 16 residues.

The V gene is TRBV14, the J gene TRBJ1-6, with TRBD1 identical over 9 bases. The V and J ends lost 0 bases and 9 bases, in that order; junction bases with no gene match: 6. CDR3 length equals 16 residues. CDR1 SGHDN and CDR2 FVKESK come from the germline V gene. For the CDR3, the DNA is TGTGCCAGCAGCCAAGATCGGGGACAGGGAAGTTCACCCCTCCACTTT. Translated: CASSQDRGQGSSPLHF.

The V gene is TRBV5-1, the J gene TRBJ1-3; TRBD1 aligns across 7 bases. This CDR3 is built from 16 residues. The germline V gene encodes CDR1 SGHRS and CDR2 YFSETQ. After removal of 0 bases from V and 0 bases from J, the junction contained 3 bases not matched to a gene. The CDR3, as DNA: TGCGCCAGCAGCTTGGAAGGGACAGTCTCTGGAAACACCATATATTTT. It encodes CASSLEGTVSGNTIYF.

The chain's CDR3 is CASSKLAGVTDTQYF. The CDR3 DNA reads TGTGCCAGCAGCAAACTAGCGGGGGTCACAGATACGCAGTATTTT. V gene TRBV7-2 combines with J gene TRBJ2-3, with 11 bases lining up with TRBD2. The CDR3 runs to 15 residues. V lost 5 bases and J lost 2; bases outside the gene matches: 3. CDR1 is SGHTA and CDR2 is FQGNSA in the germline V gene.

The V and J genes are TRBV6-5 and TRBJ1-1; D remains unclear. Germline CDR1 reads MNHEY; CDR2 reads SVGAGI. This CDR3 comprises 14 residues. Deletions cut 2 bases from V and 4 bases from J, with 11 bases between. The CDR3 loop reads CASSYRGGITEAFF. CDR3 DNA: TGTGCCAGCAGTTACCGGGGAGGTATCACTGAAGCTTTCTTT.

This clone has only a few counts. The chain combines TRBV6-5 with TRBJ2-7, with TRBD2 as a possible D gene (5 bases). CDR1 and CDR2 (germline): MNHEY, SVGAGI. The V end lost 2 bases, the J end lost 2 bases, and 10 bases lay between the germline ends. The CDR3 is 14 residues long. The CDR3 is CASSYGTGTYEQYF. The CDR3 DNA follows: TGTGCCAGCAGTTACGGAACGGGAACCTACGAGCAGTACTTC.

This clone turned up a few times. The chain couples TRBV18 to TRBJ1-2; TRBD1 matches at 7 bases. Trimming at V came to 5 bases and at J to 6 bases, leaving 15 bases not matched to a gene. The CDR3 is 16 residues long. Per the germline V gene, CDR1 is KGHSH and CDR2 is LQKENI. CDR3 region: CASSSTGGGELDGYTF. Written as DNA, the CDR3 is TGTGCCAGCTCATCCACGGGAGGGGGCGAGCTAGATGGCTACACCTTC.

The CDR3 sequence: CASSEKSGMHNYGYTF. Here the CDR3 DNA reads TGTGCCAGCAGTGAAAAATCCGGGATGCATAACTATGGCTACACCTTC. The chain links TRBV2 to TRBJ1-2, with D uncertain. This CDR3 has 16 residues. V lost 2 bases to trimming and J lost 1 base, with 14 bases between them. Germline assignment: CDR1 SNHLY and CDR2 FYNNEI.

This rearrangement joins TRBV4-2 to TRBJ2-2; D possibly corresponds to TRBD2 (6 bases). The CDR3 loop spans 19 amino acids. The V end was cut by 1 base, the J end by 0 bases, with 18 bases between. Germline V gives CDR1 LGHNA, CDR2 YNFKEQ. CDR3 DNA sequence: TGTGCCAGCAGCCAAGGGCGGCTAGCGAAACTCGCGAACACCGGGGAGCTGTTTTTT. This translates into CASSQGRLAKLANTGELFF.

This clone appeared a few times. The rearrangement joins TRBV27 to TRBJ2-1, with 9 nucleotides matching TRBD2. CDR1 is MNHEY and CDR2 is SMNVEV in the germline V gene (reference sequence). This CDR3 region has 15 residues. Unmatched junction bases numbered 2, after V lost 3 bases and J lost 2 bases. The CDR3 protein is CASSLREGTYNEQFF. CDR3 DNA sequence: TGTGCCAGCAGTTTGCGGGAGGGGACCTACAATGAGCAGTTCTTC.

CDR3 residues: CASSPTRLAGGATDTQYF. CDR3 coding DNA: TGTGCCAGCAGCCCGACGCGGCTAGCGGGAGGGGCAACAGATACGCAGTATTTT. The chain is built from TRBV7-3 and TRBJ2-3, with 12 bases identical to TRBD2. Germline CDR1 and CDR2: SGHTA and FQGTGA. V lost 5 bases, J lost 3 bases, and 12 bases stayed unmatched. CDR3 length: 18 amino acids.

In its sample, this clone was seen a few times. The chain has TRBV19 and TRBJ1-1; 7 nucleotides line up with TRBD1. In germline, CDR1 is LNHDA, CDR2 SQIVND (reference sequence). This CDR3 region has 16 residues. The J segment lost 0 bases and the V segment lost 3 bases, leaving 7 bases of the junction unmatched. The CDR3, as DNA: TGTGCCAGTAGTATTGGGACAGCGAATATGAACACTGAAGCTTTCTTT. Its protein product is CASSIGTANMNTEAFF.

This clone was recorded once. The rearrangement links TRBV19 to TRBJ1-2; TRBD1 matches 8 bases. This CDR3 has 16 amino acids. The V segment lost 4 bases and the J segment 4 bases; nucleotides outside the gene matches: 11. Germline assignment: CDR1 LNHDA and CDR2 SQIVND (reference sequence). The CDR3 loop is CASSTSRQGKGYGYTF. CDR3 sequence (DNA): TGTGCCAGTAGTACCTCAAGACAGGGGAAGGGCTATGGCTACACCTTC.

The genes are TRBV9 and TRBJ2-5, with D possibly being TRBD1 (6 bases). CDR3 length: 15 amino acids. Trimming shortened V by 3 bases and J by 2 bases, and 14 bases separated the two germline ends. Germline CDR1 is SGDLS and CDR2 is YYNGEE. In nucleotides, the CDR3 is TGTGCCAGCAGCGCCCCAGGGGTGTCACAAGAGACCCAGTACTTC. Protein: CASSAPGVSQETQYF.

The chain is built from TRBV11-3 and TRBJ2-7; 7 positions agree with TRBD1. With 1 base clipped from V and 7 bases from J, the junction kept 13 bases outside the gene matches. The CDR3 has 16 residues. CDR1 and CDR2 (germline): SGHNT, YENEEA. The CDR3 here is CASSLGSDRRPDEQYF. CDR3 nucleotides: TGTGCCAGCAGCTTAGGCTCGGACAGGCGGCCGGATGAGCAGTACTTC. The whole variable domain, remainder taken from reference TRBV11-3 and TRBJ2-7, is EAGVVQSPRYKIIEKKQPVAFWCNPISGHNTLYWYLQNLGQGPELLIRYENEEAVDDSQLPKDRFSAERLKGVDSTLKIQPAELGDSAVYLCASSLGSDRRPDEQYFGPGTRLTVT.

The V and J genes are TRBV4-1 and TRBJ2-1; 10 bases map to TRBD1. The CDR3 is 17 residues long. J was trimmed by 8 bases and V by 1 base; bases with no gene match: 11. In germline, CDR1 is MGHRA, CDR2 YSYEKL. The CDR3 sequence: CASSQGQGAPAAYEQFF. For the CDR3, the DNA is TGCGCCAGCAGCCAAGGACAGGGGGCGCCGGCTGCATATGAGCAGTTCTTC.

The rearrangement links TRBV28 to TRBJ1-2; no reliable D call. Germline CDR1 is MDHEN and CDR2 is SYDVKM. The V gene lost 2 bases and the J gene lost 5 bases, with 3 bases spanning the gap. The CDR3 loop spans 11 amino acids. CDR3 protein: CASSLAYGYTF. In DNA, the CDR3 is TGTGCCAGCAGTTTAGCGTATGGCTACACCTTC.

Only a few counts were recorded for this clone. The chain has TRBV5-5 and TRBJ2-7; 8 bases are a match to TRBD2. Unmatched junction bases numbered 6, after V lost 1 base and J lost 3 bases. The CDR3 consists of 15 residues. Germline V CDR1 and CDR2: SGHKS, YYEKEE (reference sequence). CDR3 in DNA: TGTGCCAGCAGCTTGACGGGAGGGCCTTACTACGAGCAGTACTTC. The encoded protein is CASSLTGGPYYEQYF.

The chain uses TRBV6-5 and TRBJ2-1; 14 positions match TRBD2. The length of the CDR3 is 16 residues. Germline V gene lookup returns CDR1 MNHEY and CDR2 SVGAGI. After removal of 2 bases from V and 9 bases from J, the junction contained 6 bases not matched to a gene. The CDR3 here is CASSYPTSGRAREQFF. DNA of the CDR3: TGTGCCAGCAGTTACCCGACTAGCGGGAGGGCCCGTGAGCAGTTCTTC.

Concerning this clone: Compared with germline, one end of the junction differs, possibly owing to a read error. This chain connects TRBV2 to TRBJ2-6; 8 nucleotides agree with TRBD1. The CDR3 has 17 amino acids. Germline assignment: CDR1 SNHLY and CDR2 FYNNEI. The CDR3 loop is CASSASGGVSGANGLTF. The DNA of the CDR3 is TGTGCCAGCAGTGCTTCAGGGGGCGTCTCTGGGGCCAACGGCCTGACTTTC.

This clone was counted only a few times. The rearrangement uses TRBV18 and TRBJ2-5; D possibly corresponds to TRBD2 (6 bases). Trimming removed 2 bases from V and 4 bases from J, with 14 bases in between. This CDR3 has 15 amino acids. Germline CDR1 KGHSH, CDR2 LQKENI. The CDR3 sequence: CASSPNGRGGETQYF. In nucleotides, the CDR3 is TGTGCCAGCTCACCAAACGGGAGAGGTGGAGAGACCCAGTACTTC.